The text below deals with one TCR beta chain. Trimming took 4 bases from V and 6 from J; bases not matched to a gene: 4. The germline gives CDR1 MDHEN, CDR2 SYDVKM. This CDR3 comprises 15 residues. The source of the sample is a study of technical replicates of blood from a handful of donors. Generated by immunoSEQ multiplex PCR, the TCRdb table keeps only in-frame clones and is missing some. The table includes more than 70,000 clones, about 96% detected once. The sequence derives from a human donor in good health. This chain uses TRBV28 with TRBJ1-4, with 11 bases that match TRBD1. Sequences were obtained from T cells isolated from PBMCs. CDR3 DNA: TGTGCCAGCAGTTCCCCGGGACAGGGGGATGAAAAACTGTTTTTT. This translates into CASSSPGQGDEKLFF. Full variable domain (rest looked up from reference TRBV28 and TRBJ1-4): DVKVTQSSRYLVKRTGEKVFLECVQDMDHENMFWYRQDPGLGLRLIYFSYDVKMKEKGDIPEGYSVSREKKERFSLILESASTNQTSMYLCASSSPGQGDEKLFFGSGTQLSVL.